This TCR beta chain was sequenced in a study of regulatory T cells in long-lasting Graves disease. Germline loops: CDR1 DFQATT, CDR2 SNEGSKA (reference sequence). The CDR3 spans 12 residues. Time point specified: newly diagnosed GD, antithyroid drugs for less than 3 months. Following extraction of RNA from PBMCs, that RNA was used to make the TCR library. Peripheral blood, at about 10 milliliters, went into EDTA tubes. This clonotype was seen only a few times. Its specificity is not known. Since a much larger clone is just one base distant, this may be a read error. Relying on iRepertoire HTBI primers and Arm-PCR of CDR3 regions, the team built TCR beta libraries. Per the study methods: Among the samples, 60 to 75 TRBV and around 13 TRBJ segments were identified. TCRdb processed the multiplex PCR reads anew with MiXCR; each CDR3 protein has one entry. In this record, the V and J calls reflect TCRdb's handling and not the investigators' own analysis. This table holds some 220,000 distinct CDR3 sequences, roughly 19% found once.

Study-level findings and limits: The study found TRBV28, TRBJ1-2 and TRBJ2-5 favored in persistent disease. Persistent Graves' patients showed less TCR diversity than newly diagnosed patients showed.

These data were also reused for a study on T cells in Graves' hyperthyroidism and ophthalmopathy.

The chain employs TRBV20-1 and TRBJ1-2; D might be TRBD1 (5 bases). This receptor was identified in a woman aged 30 to 39 with Graves disease. This specimen consisted of peripheral blood mononuclear cells (PBMCs), obtained at new diagnosis, from a patient treated with antithyroid drugs. CDR3 DNA: TGCGGTGCGATGGGACTGTCTGGTGGCTACACCTTC. Its protein is CGAMGLSGGYTF.